The rows below give T cell receptor beta chains drawn from one sample of a study of shared clonotypes between healthy human individuals. The table came from immunoSEQ multiplex PCR; TCRdb's copy has only in-frame clones and leaves some out. The sample lists a few million clones, approximately 90% occurring once. The specimen was naive CD4+ T cells from PBMCs. All receptors derive from a man in his late teens or twenties in good health. Some clones in this sample may be carry-over from other donors' samples. CDR3s include the opening cysteine and the closing phenylalanine or tryptophan. A row's size may be missing; if present it is once, few, many or a size class.

clone_size v_call cdr3_aa
NA TRBV30 CAWTDSLNTEAFF
NA TRBV28 CASIPSGRYSYNEQFF
NA TRBV11-2 CASSLPNARGVYEQYF
once TRBV9 CASSVFSGTSRNEQFF
NA TRBV4-3 CASSQDVRGLRRLGEQYF
NA TRBV9 CASSALTGYGTQYF
NA TRBV6-5 CASSLRWNTEAFF
NA TRBV5-1 CASRRTPDSNQETQYF
NA TRBV5-1 CASSLAGTLSYNEQFF
NA TRBV7-6 CASSLDPFQETQYF
NA TRBV4-3 CASSRDRAGDEQYF
NA TRBV5-1 CASSSPGQGSDTQYF
once TRBV4-3 CASSQGYQGTAEQYF
NA TRBV19 CASSADRVATEAFF
few TRBV19 CASSTRLAGPDNEQFF
NA TRBV9 CASSVGNGDTWGQETQYF